The next 10 T cell receptor beta chains were all read from a single sample in a study of identifying expanded T cells in peripheral blood. Data came from immunoSEQ multiplex PCR; TCRdb stores just in-frame clones and leaves some out. The sample carries approximately 57,000 clones, around nine tenths recorded once. Material: blood. These receptors all come from a person aged 18 to 75 in good health.

The chain couples TRBV11-3 to TRBJ2-1, with 10 bases identical to TRBD2. The germline gives CDR1 SGHNT, CDR2 YENEEA. The CDR3 totals 15 residues. The junction had 8 bases not matched to a gene; V was cut back by 4 bases and J by 8 bases. CDR3 in amino acids: CASSSQRGGMYEQFF. DNA of the CDR3: TGTGCCAGCAGCTCCCAGCGGGGGGGCATGTATGAGCAGTTCTTC.

This chain connects TRBV10-1 to TRBJ2-7, with D perhaps assigned TRBD1 or TRBD2 (5 bases each). The CDR3 has 15 amino acids. Trimming left V 3 bases short and J 3 bases short, with 15 bases between. Per germline, CDR1 WNHNN and CDR2 SYGVQD (reference sequence). CDR3 in DNA: TGCGCCAGCAGTGATCCGGGACGGGGCGACTACGAGCAGTACTTC. Encoded protein: CASSDPGRGDYEQYF.

The chain recombines TRBV11-3 with TRBJ2-3; 7 bases match TRBD2. V lost 5 bases, J lost 3 bases, and 5 bases stayed unmatched. The CDR3 sequence is 14 residues long. Germline CDR1 is SGHNT and CDR2 is YENEEA. The CDR3 region is CASSPREGTDTQYF. CDR3 in DNA: TGTGCCAGCAGCCCCAGGGAGGGAACAGATACGCAGTATTTT.

This chain uses TRBV7-2 with TRBJ2-3, with 8 bases aligning to TRBD1. Per the germline V gene, CDR1 is SGHTA and CDR2 is FQGNSA. There are 15 residues in the CDR3. V dropped 5 bases and J dropped 6; count of bases not matched to a gene: 10. The CDR3 here is CASSLIQGVTDTQYF. CDR3 in DNA: TGTGCCAGCAGCCTGATACAGGGGGTGACGGATACGCAGTATTTT.

The gene calls are TRBV29-1 and TRBJ2-5; possible D gene TRBD2, 7 bases. The length of the CDR3 is 15 residues. The ends were cut back, 8 bases at V and 2 bases at J, with 21 bases in the middle. The germline V gene has CDR1 SQVTM and CDR2 ANQGSEA. The CDR3 loop reads CSSGGGAINQETQYF. The CDR3 DNA reads as TGCAGCTCCGGAGGGGGGGCGATTAATCAAGAGACCCAGTACTTC.

The rearrangement links TRBV19 to TRBJ1-1; TRBD1 aligns across 8 bases. Germline CDR1 reads LNHDA; CDR2 reads SQIVND (reference sequence). J was trimmed by 3 bases and V by 6 bases; bases with no gene match: 15. This CDR3 contains 17 residues. The CDR3 DNA reads TGTGCCAGTAGCCGATATCGACAGGGGAGTTCGTACACTGAAGCTTTCTTT. This gives the protein CASSRYRQGSSYTEAFF.

The V and J genes are TRBV5-6 and TRBJ2-3; the D gene could be TRBD1 or TRBD2 (5 bases each). Germline values: CDR1 SGHDT, CDR2 YYEEEE. V was cut by 0 bases and J by 4 bases, with 12 bases left in between. The CDR3 length is 15 residues. The CDR3 spells CASSLEDGGADTQYF. CDR3 DNA: TGTGCCAGCAGCTTGGAAGATGGGGGAGCAGATACGCAGTATTTT.

Remarks on this clone: One end of the junction is discordant with germline, which a read error may explain. The chain links TRBV7-7 to TRBJ2-5; 7 positions agree with TRBD2. The CDR3 length is 19 residues. Germline-derived CDR1 and CDR2 are SSHAT and FNYEAQ (reference sequence). The CDR3 is CASSLALWTRGGPQETQYF. The CDR3 DNA is TGTGCTAGCAGCTTAGCTCTATGGACTAGAGGAGGCCCACAAGAGACCCAGTACTTC.

The CDR3 sequence: CASSRPGGQGFSETQYF. CDR3 sequence (DNA): TGTGCCAGCAGCCGCCCGGGGGGACAGGGATTTTCAGAGACCCAGTACTTC. This chain links TRBV7-9 with TRBJ2-5, with 9 bases identical to TRBD1. The CDR3 is 17 amino acids. Germline V gene data show CDR1 as SEHNR and CDR2 as FQNEAQ (reference sequence). After removal of 5 bases from V and 4 bases from J, the junction contained 14 bases not matched to a gene.

The genes are TRBV7-2 and TRBJ2-3; TRBD2 might be the D (5 bases). The CDR3 totals 16 residues. Germline CDR1 is SGHTA and CDR2 is FQGNSA. Trimming cost V 4 bases and J 6 bases, with 20 bases left between them. The CDR3 nucleotides are TGTGCCAGCAGCTCAGCGACTAACCCTCTTCTGGATACGCAGTATTTT. Translated: CASSSATNPLLDTQYF. Looking up the rest from reference TRBV7-2 and TRBJ2-3 gives the full variable domain: GAGVSQSPSNKVTEKGKDVELRCDPISGHTALYWYRQSLGQGLEFLIYFQGNSAPDKSGLPSDRFSAERTGGSVSTLTIQRTQQEDSAVYLCASSSATNPLLDTQYFGPGTRLTVL.